This TCR beta chain stems from a study of T cells after yellow fever vaccination. One entry per CDR3 protein, called by TCRdb with MiXCR from the 5' RACE reads. The sample yields 280,000 or so distinct CDR3 sequences, under 9% seen once. Germline-derived CDR1 and CDR2 are ENHRY and SYGVKD. The CDR3 is 14 residues long. Trimming took 9 bases from V and 2 from J; bases not matched to a gene: 5. This clonotype was sampled from a man between 18 and 35 years old who received the YFV17D yellow fever vaccine. The sequencing used CD4+ T cells sorted from PBMCs, collected 5 days after the yellow fever booster vaccination. This chain links TRBV10-3 with TRBJ2-3; the match to TRBD1 covers 10 bases. DNA for the CDR3: TGTGCCATAAGCGGGACAGGGGTCACAGATACGCAGTATTTT. As protein: CAISGTGVTDTQYF.